This T cell receptor (beta chain) was found in a study of PD-1 blockade in classical Hodgkin lymphoma. Study-wide points: Although disease activity or prior therapy may be involved, causes of the repertoire differences remain undefined. The study reported lower baseline TCR diversity in newly diagnosed patients than in healthy donors.

Time point: cycle 4 day 1 (C4D1), after about 6 weeks of nivolumab. All patients relapsed after autologous stem cell transplantation, and brentuximab vedotin exposure varied. Notes on this clone: The antigen is unknown.

This CDR3 comprises 15 residues. The V gene end was trimmed by 0 bases and the J gene end by 8 bases; junction bases not matched to a gene: 3. Germline CDR1 and CDR2: MNHEY and SVGAGI. The data were produced by immunoSEQ multiplex PCR, yet TCRdb's version contains in-frame clones alone and is incomplete. The sample lists 20,000 to 25,000 clones, roughly 70% seen once, with roughly 19% in the top ten. The sequence derives from a human donor with classical Hodgkin lymphoma. The chain combines TRBV6-5 with TRBJ1-4; 10 positions agree with TRBD1. The specimen was peripheral blood mononuclear cells (PBMCs), collected before the fourth cycle of nivolumab. CDR3 bases: TGTGCCAGCAGTTACTCGGGACAGGGGTACGAAAAACTGTTTTTT. Protein: CASSYSGQGYEKLFF.